This T cell receptor (beta chain) came from a study of T-cell memory formation after mild COVID-19. CDR3 length equals 16 residues. The V end was cut by 7 bases, the J end by 3 bases, with 19 bases between. Germline CDR1 and CDR2: SGHRS and YFSETQ. TCRdb re-called the 5' RACE reads through MiXCR, storing one row per CDR3 protein. The table lists about 200,000 distinct CDR3 sequences, 9% to 10% of them singletons. This clonotype was seen more than once but under ten times. V usage is TRBV5-1 and J usage is TRBJ2-2, with D possibly TRBD1 on 6 matching bases. The sequence was obtained from a man younger than 30 who had mild COVID-19 (a few samples of this study predate the infection). Cell type and time point are not known. Sequenced: PBMCs or a T cell subset sorted from them (not recorded which). The CDR3 reads CASRPLGTPYTGELFF. In DNA form, the CDR3 reads TGCGCCAGCCGCCCCCTCGGGACACCATACACCGGGGAGCTGTTTTTT.